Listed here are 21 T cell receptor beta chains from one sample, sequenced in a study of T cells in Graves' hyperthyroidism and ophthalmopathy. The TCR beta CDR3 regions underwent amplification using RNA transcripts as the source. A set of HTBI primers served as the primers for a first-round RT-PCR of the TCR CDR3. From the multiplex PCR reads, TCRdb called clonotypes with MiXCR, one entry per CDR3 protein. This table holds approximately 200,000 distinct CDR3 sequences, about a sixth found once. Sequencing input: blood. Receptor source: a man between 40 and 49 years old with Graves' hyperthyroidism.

The CDR3 DNA reads TGTGCCATCAGTGAGTTTACCCGTAAAAAGTATCATGAGCAGTTCTTC. Amino acid sequence: CAISEFTRKKYHEQFF. The V gene is TRBV10-3, the J gene TRBJ2-1, with unresolved D. The CDR3 contains 16 residues. Trimming cost V 1 base and J 8 bases, with 18 bases left between them. Germline values: CDR1 ENHRY, CDR2 SYGVKD.

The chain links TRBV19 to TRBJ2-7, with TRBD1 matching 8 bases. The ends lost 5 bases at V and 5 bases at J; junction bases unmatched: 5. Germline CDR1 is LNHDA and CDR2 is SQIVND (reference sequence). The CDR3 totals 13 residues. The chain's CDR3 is CASSADRGHEQYF. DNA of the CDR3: TGTGCCAGTAGTGCCGACAGGGGACACGAGCAGTACTTC.

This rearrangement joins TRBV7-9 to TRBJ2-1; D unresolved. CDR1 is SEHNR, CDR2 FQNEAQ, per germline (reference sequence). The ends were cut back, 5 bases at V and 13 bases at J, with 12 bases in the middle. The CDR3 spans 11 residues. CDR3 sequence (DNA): TGTGCCAGCAGCCCCCAGTCGGTACAGTTCTTC. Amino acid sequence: CASSPQSVQFF. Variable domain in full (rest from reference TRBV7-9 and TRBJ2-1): DTGVSQNPRHKITKRGQNVTFRCDPISEHNRLYWYRQTLGQGPEFLTYFQNEAQLEKSRLLSDRFSAERPKGSFSTLEIQRTEQGDSAMYLCASSPQSVQFFGPGTRLTVL.

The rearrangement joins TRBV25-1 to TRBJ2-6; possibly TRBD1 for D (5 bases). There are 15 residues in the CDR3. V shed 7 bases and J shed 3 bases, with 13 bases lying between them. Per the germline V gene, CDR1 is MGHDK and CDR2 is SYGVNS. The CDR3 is CASTRRGFGANVLTF. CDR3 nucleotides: TGTGCCAGCACCAGAAGGGGCTTTGGGGCCAACGTCCTGACTTTC.

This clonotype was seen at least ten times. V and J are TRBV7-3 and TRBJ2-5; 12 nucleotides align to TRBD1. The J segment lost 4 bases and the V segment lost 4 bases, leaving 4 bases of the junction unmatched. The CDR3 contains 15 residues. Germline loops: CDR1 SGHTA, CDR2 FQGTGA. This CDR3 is CASSWGQGAGETQYF. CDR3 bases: TGTGCCAGCAGCTGGGGACAGGGGGCTGGAGAGACCCAGTACTTC.

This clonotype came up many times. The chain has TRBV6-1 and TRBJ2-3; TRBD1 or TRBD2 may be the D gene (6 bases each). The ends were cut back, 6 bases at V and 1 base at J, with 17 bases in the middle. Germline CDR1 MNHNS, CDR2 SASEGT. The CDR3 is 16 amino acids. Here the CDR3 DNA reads TGTGCCAGCAGAAGGGCCTTTGGGGGGCGCACAGATACGCAGTATTTT. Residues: CASRRAFGGRTDTQYF.

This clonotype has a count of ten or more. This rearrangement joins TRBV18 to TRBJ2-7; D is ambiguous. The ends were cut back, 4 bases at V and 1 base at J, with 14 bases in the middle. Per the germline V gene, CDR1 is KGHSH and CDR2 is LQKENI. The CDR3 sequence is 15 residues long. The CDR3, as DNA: TGTGCCAGCTCACAGGAGATAATGGGTTCCTACGAGCAGTACTTC. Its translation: CASSQEIMGSYEQYF.

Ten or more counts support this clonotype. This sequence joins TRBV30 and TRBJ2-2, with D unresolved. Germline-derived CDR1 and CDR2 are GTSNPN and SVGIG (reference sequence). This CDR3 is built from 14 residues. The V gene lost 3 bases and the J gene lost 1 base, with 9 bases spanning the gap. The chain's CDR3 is CAWRDGKNTGELFF. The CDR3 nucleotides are TGTGCCTGGAGGGACGGAAAGAACACCGGGGAGCTGTTTTTT.

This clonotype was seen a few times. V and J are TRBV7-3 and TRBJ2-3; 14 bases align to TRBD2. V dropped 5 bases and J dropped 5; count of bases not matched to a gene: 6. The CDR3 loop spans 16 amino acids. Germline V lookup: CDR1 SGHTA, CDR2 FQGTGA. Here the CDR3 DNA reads TGTGCCAGCAGCCGACTAGCGGGGGGGCAGGGAGATACGCAGTATTTT. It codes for CASSRLAGGQGDTQYF.

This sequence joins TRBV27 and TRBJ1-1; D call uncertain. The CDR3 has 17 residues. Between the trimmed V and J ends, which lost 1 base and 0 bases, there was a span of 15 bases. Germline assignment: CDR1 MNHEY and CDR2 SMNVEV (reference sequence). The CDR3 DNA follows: TGTGCCAGCAGTTTATTTCACTTCGGAAACATGAACACTGAAGCTTTCTTT. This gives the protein CASSLFHFGNMNTEAFF.

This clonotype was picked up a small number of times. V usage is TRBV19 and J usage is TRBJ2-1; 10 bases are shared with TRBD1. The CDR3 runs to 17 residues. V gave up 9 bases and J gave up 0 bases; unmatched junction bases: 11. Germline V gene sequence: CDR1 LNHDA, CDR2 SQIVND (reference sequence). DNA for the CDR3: TGTGCCAGCTGTCCCGGGACAGGGGTCAGCTCCTACAATGAGCAGTTCTTC. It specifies CASCPGTGVSSYNEQFF.

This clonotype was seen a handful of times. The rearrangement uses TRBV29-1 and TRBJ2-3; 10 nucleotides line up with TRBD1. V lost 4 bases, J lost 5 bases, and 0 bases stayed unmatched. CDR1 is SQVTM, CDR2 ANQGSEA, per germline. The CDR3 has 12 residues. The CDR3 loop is CSVGDRGDTQYF. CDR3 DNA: TGCAGCGTTGGGGACAGGGGAGATACGCAGTATTTT.

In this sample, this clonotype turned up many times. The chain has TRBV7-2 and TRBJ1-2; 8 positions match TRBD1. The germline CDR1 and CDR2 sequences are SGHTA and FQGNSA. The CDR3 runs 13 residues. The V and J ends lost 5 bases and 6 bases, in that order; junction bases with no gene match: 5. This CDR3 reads CASSTQGADGYTF. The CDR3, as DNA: TGTGCCAGCAGCACGCAGGGGGCAGATGGCTACACCTTC. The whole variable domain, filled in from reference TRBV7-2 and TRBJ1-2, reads GAGVSQSPSNKVTEKGKDVELRCDPISGHTALYWYRQSLGQGLEFLIYFQGNSAPDKSGLPSDRFSAERTGGSVSTLTIQRTQQEDSAVYLCASSTQGADGYTFGSGTRLTVV.

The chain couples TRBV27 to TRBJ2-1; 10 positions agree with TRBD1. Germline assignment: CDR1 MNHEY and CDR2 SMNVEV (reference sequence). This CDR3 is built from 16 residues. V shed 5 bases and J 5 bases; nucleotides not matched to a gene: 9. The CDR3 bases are TGTGCCAGCAGTCCACCGGGACAGGGGTGGGACAATGAGCAGTTCTTC. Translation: CASSPPGQGWDNEQFF.

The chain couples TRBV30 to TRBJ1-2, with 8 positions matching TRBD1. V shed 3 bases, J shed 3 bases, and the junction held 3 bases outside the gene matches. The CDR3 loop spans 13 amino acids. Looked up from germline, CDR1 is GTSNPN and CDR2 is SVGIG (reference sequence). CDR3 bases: TGTGCCTGGAGAGGACAGGGCCACTATGGCTACACCTTC. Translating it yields CAWRGQGHYGYTF.

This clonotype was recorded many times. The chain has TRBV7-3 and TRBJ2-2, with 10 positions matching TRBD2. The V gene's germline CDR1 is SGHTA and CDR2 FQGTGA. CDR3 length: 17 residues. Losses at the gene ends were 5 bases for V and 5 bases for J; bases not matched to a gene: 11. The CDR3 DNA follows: TGTGCCAGCAGCCCCGTAGCGGGGGGAGACAAAACCGGGGAGCTGTTTTTT. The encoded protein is CASSPVAGGDKTGELFF.

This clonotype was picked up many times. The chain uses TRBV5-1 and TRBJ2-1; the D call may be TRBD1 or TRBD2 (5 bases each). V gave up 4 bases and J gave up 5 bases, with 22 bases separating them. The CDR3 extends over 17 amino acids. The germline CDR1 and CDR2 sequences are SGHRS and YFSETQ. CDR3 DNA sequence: TGCGCCAGCAGCGTAGGGACGAGTTGGAAATTCGACAATGAGCAGTTCTTC. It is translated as CASSVGTSWKFDNEQFF.

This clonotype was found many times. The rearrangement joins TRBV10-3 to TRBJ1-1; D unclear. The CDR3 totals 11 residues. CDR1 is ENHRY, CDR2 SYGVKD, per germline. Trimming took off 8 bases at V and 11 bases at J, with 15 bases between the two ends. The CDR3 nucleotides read TGTGCCATCGAGTCGGGCCTCGGGGCTTTCTTT. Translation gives CAIESGLGAFF.

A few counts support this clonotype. CDR3 DNA sequence: TGCGCCAGCAGCCAGGAGAGCATTGAAAAACTGTTTTTT. Amino acids: CASSQESIEKLFF. V is TRBV5-1 and J is TRBJ1-4; no reliable D call. CDR1 SGHRS and CDR2 YFSETQ come from the germline V gene. The V and J ends lost 4 bases and 7 bases respectively, with 11 bases between them. The CDR3 has 13 amino acids.

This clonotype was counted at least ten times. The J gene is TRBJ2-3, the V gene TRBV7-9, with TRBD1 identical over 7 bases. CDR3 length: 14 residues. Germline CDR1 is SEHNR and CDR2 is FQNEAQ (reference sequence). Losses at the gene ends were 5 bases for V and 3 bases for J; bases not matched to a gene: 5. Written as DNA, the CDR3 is TGTGCCAGCAGCCCTCGACAGGGTACAGATACGCAGTATTTT. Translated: CASSPRQGTDTQYF.

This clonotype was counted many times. CDR3 in amino acids: CASSPRGTNYGYTF. The CDR3 region has the DNA TGCGCCAGCAGCCCCCGAGGAACTAACTATGGCTACACCTTC. The chain carries TRBV5-1 and TRBJ1-2; the D is unclear. This CDR3 spans 14 amino acids. From germline, CDR1 is SGHRS and CDR2 YFSETQ. Trimming pared 4 bases from V and 0 bases from J, leaving 10 bases between.